The TCR beta chain under discussion was sequenced for a study of T-cell memory formation after mild COVID-19 (dated by TCRdb to the early 2020s). Concerning the study at large: TCR sequence clusters from the two donors were found to be largely donor specific. In a couple of donors, T-cell clones that expanded and contracted after mild COVID-19 were followed by sequencing TCRalpha and TCRbeta repertoires longitudinally. Two young, previously healthy adult volunteers, one female and one male, were included in the cohort.

The CDR3 measures 14 amino acids from cysteine to phenylalanine. The sequence is cut down to CDR3 DNA, 42 bases in frame from base 1. CDR1 and CDR2, looked up from the germline V gene (reference sequence), are PRHDT and FYEKMQ. Trimming at the junction amounts to 1 base on V and 0 bases on J, and the germline ends lie 7 bases apart. Instrument on record: Illumina NovaSeq 6000. Using 5'RACE with constant-segment primers, TCRalpha and TCRbeta cDNA libraries were constructed, with sample barcodes and unique molecular identifiers added in the process. RNA was extracted from every sample with Trizol reagent. Libraries were amplified in two PCR steps, with a second sample barcode and Illumina TruSeq adapters added in the second step. The libraries were sequenced on an Illumina NovaSeq using 2 x 150 bp paired-end reads. Turning to the authors' computational methods: Reads were demultiplexed and collapsed into UMI-guided consensus sequences with migec v1.2.7. Using mixcr v2.1.11, UMI consensuses were aligned to TRA and TRB V and J templates and then assembled into clonotypes. A clonotype was counted as expanded or contracted only if both edgeR and NoisET called the change significant, with noise models trained on biological replicates. For edgeR calls, the cutoffs were a false discovery rate-adjusted p below 0.01 and a log2 fold-change threshold of 1. As an exploratory analysis of dynamics, PCA with hierarchical clustering was applied to max-normalized trajectories of the 1000 most abundant clonotypes. Each responding clone was given a CD4 or CD8 phenotype based on the CD4+ and CD8+ repertoires, which had been sequenced separately. The raw public data were reprocessed by TCRdb itself: fastp quality trimming at Q25, MiXCR clonotype calling, in-frame beta chains only. Rows are combined by CDR3 protein, so each entry shows the most common genes and DNA. In this record, the V and J calls reflect TCRdb's handling and not the investigators' own analysis. A total of 470,000 or so distinct CDR3 sequences appear in this sample, about 20% of them only once. The top ten clones comprise approximately 8.4% of the sample.

This clonotype has only a few counts. Its antigen remains unidentified. Base qualities were left out, and no much larger clone turns up one base away. Study-wide conclusions, independent of this receptor: Contracting CD4+ clones turned up mainly in the CM and EM memory subsets, whereas EMRA was where CD8+ clones were enriched. The study covered only two mild cases, and larger cohorts including severe cases with pre-infection samples were considered necessary. Some responding clones were detected in pre-infection memory, suggesting pre-existing cross-reactive memory T cells joined the SARS-CoV-2 response. Whether the second-wave clones peaking on day 37 were SARS-CoV-2 specific was not confirmed. Clones that contracted from day 15 to 85 showed balanced CD4/CD8 phenotypes, whereas a second wave of clones that expanded from day 15 to 37 leaned towards CD4+.

Ficoll-Paque density gradient centrifugation was used to isolate PBMCs. The sequence was obtained from an adult woman who had mild COVID-19 (a few samples of this study predate the infection). The sample titles of this study are shuffled in the database, so cell type and time point are left out; the donor was told from shared clones. The chain uses TRBV13 and TRBJ2-7; too little of a D gene remains to name it. Sequencing was performed on PBMCs or a T cell subset sorted from them (not recorded which). The CDR3 corresponds to CASSLAITSYEQYF. The DNA sequence is as follows: TGTGCCAGCAGCTTAGCTATCACCTCCTACGAGCAGTACTTC.